This T cell receptor beta chain came from a study of vaccination effects on CD4 cells after COVID-19. With regard to this clone: Its antigen is as yet unknown.

Generated by immunoSEQ multiplex PCR, the TCRdb table keeps only in-frame clones and is missing some. The top ten hold 15% to 20% of the sample, which has 25,000 to 35,000 clones, 74% seen once. Study findings and constraints: Infection-derived and vaccine-derived clones contracted markedly late after vaccination.

CDR3 length: 15 amino acids. From germline, CDR1 is KGHSH and CDR2 LQKENI. The J segment lost 3 bases and the V segment lost 0 bases, leaving 1 base of the junction unmatched. Ahead of sequencing, the ViraFEST assay grew antigen-specific CD4+ T cells using viral peptide pools. Scientists isolated CD4+ T cells after a roughly nine-day culture period ended. Each participant was given two doses of one vaccine (BNT162b2 or mRNA-1273). Cultures used fewer than 2.5 million PBMC per well, 9.5 to 10 IU/ml IL-2 and about 10 ug/ml peptides. The rearrangement uses TRBV18 and TRBJ1-4, with 7 nucleotides matching TRBD1. This TCR derives from a human donor who received a COVID-19 vaccine. Sequenced here: CD4+ T cells from PBMCs cultured with HCoV-OC43 spike peptides, sampled after COVID-19 vaccination. As to subset: HCoV-OC43 spike overlapping peptide pool stimulation. This CDR3 is CASSPPGTANEKLFF. The CDR3 DNA is TGTGCCAGCTCACCACCCGGGACAGCTAATGAAAAACTGTTTTTT.